The rows below give T cell receptor beta chains drawn from one sample of a study of T cell responses to AZD1222 COVID-19 vaccine. Produced via immunoSEQ multiplex PCR; TCRdb's table is partial and in-frame only. The sample consists of 87,000 or so clones, 85% to 90% of them appearing once. Sequenced here: peripheral blood, sampled on day 0 of AZD1222 vaccination. These receptors were taken from an adult in good health. Each CDR3 is given with its conserved first and last residue. The D gene is left open where the match is weak. Not every row has a clone size; where given, it reads once, few, many or a size class.

D,size,V,J,DNA,CDR3
TRBD1,.,TRBV27,TRBJ1-6,TGTGCCAGCAGCAGAGGGACAGGGGGTAATTCACCCCTCCACTTT,CASSRGTGGNSPLHF
TRBD1,.,TRBV10-3,TRBJ1-1,TGTGCCATCAGGGGGACAGGGCAAGTCACTGAAGCTTTCTTT,CAIRGTGQVTEAFF
TRBD1,.,TRBV5-1,TRBJ1-6,TGCGCCAGCAGCTTGCAAACGGGACAGGGGGAACCCCTCCACTTT,CASSLQTGQGEPLHF
.,.,TRBV5-1,TRBJ1-1,TGCGCCAGCAGCTTGGGGGATGCAGGGACTGAAGCTTTCTTT,CASSLGDAGTEAFF
TRBD2,.,TRBV5-4,TRBJ2-7,TGTGCCAGCAGCTTACCGGGACTAGCGATCCACGAGCAGTACTTC,CASSLPGLAIHEQYF
.,.,TRBV28,TRBJ2-3,TGTGCCAGCAGTCCCCGGCCCACAGATACGCAGTATTTT,CASSPRPTDTQYF
TRBD1,.,TRBV14,TRBJ1-1,TGTGCCAGCAGCCGACAGACAGGGGTGAGGGTTGAAGCTTTCTTT,CASSRQTGVRVEAFF
TRBD1,few,TRBV19,TRBJ2-2,TGTGCCAGCCGACGACAGGGGGCGGGGACCGGGGAGCTGTTTTTT,CASRRQGAGTGELFF
TRBD1,.,TRBV3-1/TRBV3-2,TRBJ1-4,TGTGCCAGCAAGCCTCCGGGACAGGGGGCTGAAAAACTGTTTTTT,CASKPPGQGAEKLFF
.,few,TRBV19,TRBJ1-5,TGTGCCAGTGCAGGTGTTTACAATCAGCCCCAGCATTTT,CASAGVYNQPQHF
.,.,TRBV5-4,TRBJ1-2,TGTGCCAGCAGGTCAGGGGAGAGGGACACCTTC,CASRSGERDTF
TRBD1,.,TRBV7-9,TRBJ2-7,TGTGCCAGCGCTACAGGGGGAGTTACCGAGCAGTACTTC,CASATGGVTEQYF
.,few,TRBV11-2,TRBJ1-1,TGTGCCAGCAGCCCGCCGGCGGGCCTTAGCACTGAAGCTTTCTTT,CASSPPAGLSTEAFF
TRBD1,.,TRBV10-3,TRBJ2-7,TGTGCCATCAGGGGGACAGGGATAAGCTACGAGCAGTACTTC,CAIRGTGISYEQYF
.,.,TRBV4-1,TRBJ2-2,TGCGCCAGCAGGCAGCTAGCGCTGAACACCGGGGAGCTGTTTTTT,CASRQLALNTGELFF
.,once,TRBV19,TRBJ2-2,TGTGCCAGTAGTATTCAGGCCCCAATTAACACCGGGGAGCTGTTTTTT,CASSIQAPINTGELFF
TRBD1,.,TRBV29-1,TRBJ2-3,TGCAGCGTTGAGGGACAGGGGCACACAGATACGCAGTATTTT,CSVEGQGHTDTQYF
TRBD1,.,TRBV7-2,TRBJ1-1,TGTGCCAGCTTCGAACAGGGGAGGACTGAAGCTTTCTTT,CASFEQGRTEAFF
.,.,TRBV11-1,TRBJ2-4,TGTGCCAGCAGCTTAGAGGTGGCCAAAAACATTCAGTACTTC,CASSLEVAKNIQYF
.,.,TRBV9,TRBJ1-3,TGTGCCAGCACCCCGGGGGGGTCTGGAAACACCATATATTTT,CASTPGGSGNTIYF
TRBD2,.,TRBV7-2,TRBJ2-5,TGTGCCAGCAGCCCGGGACTAGCGGGGGGGCGGGAGACCCAGTACTTC,CASSPGLAGGRETQYF
TRBD1,.,TRBV7-2,TRBJ2-1,TGTGCCAGCAGCAGGGGGCAGGGGAGCTCCTACAATGAGCAGTTCTTC,CASSRGQGSSYNEQFF
.,.,TRBV9,TRBJ1-1,TGTGCCAGCAGCGTTGACCTACAGGGCCGGACTGAAGCTTTCTTT,CASSVDLQGRTEAFF
.,.,TRBV27,TRBJ2-7,TGTGCCAGCAGCCCTTCCGGGCGCATTGAGGAGCAGTACTTC,CASSPSGRIEEQYF
.,.,TRBV18,TRBJ1-5,TGTGCCAGCTCACGAGGGGCCCACCCAAATCAGCCCCAGCATTTT,CASSRGAHPNQPQHF
.,once,TRBV21-1,TRBJ1-5,TGTGCCAGCAGCAAGGACAGGGGGATAGGCAATCAGCCCCAGCATTTT,CASSKDRGIGNQPQHF
.,.,TRBV24-1,TRBJ2-2,TGTGCCACCAGTGATCCCAGGGGAGGAGCCGGGGAGCTGTTTTTT,CATSDPRGGAGELFF
.,.,TRBV7-2,TRBJ1-6,TGTGCCAGCAGCTCCCGACAGGCCACCGCGCCTTCACCCCTCCACTTT,CASSSRQATAPSPLHF
.,.,TRBV6-1,TRBJ1-3,TGTGCCAGCAGTGCAGCGGGGACTGGAAACACCATATATTTT,CASSAAGTGNTIYF
.,.,TRBV19,TRBJ2-3,TGTGCCAGTAATGTCGGGGTGGTTGCAGATACGCAGTATTTT,CASNVGVVADTQYF
TRBD1,.,TRBV9,TRBJ1-1,TGTGCCAGCAGCGATGACAGGGTCGACACTGAAGCTTTCTTT,CASSDDRVDTEAFF
TRBD1,.,TRBV5-1,TRBJ1-6,TGCGCCAGCAGCCAGGACAGGGTTAATTCACCCCTCCACTTT,CASSQDRVNSPLHF
.,few,TRBV5-5,TRBJ1-1,TGTGCCAGCGTCAGGGGAGGGGACACTGAAGCTTTCTTT,CASVRGGDTEAFF
.,.,TRBV19,TRBJ2-7,TGTGCCAGTAGTTCCCCCGGGGCCACTACCTACGAGCAGTACTTC,CASSSPGATTYEQYF
.,.,TRBV7-9,TRBJ1-2,TGTGCCAGCGCATTGGGGAGTACGTTAAACTATGGCTACACCTTC,CASALGSTLNYGYTF
TRBD1,.,TRBV2,TRBJ1-4,TGTGCCAGCAGAGACAGGGTCAATGAAAAACTGTTTTTT,CASRDRVNEKLFF
.,.,TRBV18,TRBJ2-7,TGTGCCAGCTCACCACCGGCTCCCCGCTACGAGCAGTACTTC,CASSPPAPRYEQYF
.,.,TRBV4-3,TRBJ1-3,TGCGCCAGCAGCCAAGATTGGGTGGACGCGGAGGGCTCTGGAAACACCATATATTTT,CASSQDWVDAEGSGNTIYF
.,.,TRBV29-1,TRBJ1-1,TGCAGCGTTGGTCGGGGGTGGCAGCCCTCCACTGAAGCTTTCTTT,CSVGRGWQPSTEAFF
.,.,TRBV15,TRBJ2-4,TGTGCCACCAGCAGGGTCGGTGGGCTCAAAAACATTCAGTACTTC,CATSRVGGLKNIQYF
.,.,TRBV27,TRBJ1-2,TGTGCCAGCAGTCCCGTTGAAACAGCCTATGGCTACACCTTC,CASSPVETAYGYTF
TRBD2,.,TRBV7-3,TRBJ2-3,TGTGCCAGCAGCTCTCGACTAGCGGGGGCGAGAGATACGCAGTATTTT,CASSSRLAGARDTQYF
TRBD1,few,TRBV3-1/TRBV3-2,TRBJ1-2,TGTGCCAGCAGCCGACAGGGGGAGGCATACTATGGCTACACCTTC,CASSRQGEAYYGYTF
.,.,TRBV6-5,TRBJ1-5,TGTGCCAGCAGTCCTGGGGATCGCAATCAGCCCCAGCATTTT,CASSPGDRNQPQHF
.,.,TRBV5-6,TRBJ1-5,TGTGCCAGCAGCTTGGGGGATCAGCCCCAGCATTTT,CASSLGDQPQHF
.,.,TRBV5-1,TRBJ1-1,TGCGCCAGCAGCTTCGGGGCGAACACTGAAGCTTTCTTT,CASSFGANTEAFF
TRBD1,.,TRBV19,TRBJ2-7,TGTGCCAGTCGGACAGGGGGCGGAGGCGAGCAGTACTTC,CASRTGGGGEQYF
.,.,TRBV19,TRBJ2-1,TGTGCCAGTAGTATCCACTCCTACAATGAGCAGTTCTTC,CASSIHSYNEQFF
TRBD1,.,TRBV3-1/TRBV3-2,TRBJ1-4,TGTGCCAGCAGCCGAAACGTGGGACAGTACAGCAGGCCGACTAATGAAAAACTGTTTTTT,CASSRNVGQYSRPTNEKLFF
.,.,TRBV10-3,TRBJ2-7,TGTGCCATCACCCCGACAGTGGGAACCTACGAGCAGTACTTC,CAITPTVGTYEQYF